This T cell receptor beta chain was observed in a study of blood T cell repertoires in COVID-19. Study in general: The origin of the acute and convalescent COVID-19 samples was the United States, Italy and Spain.

The CDR3 length is 14 residues. Between the trimmed V and J ends, which lost 1 base and 5 bases, there was a span of 12 bases. CDR1 and CDR2 from the germline V gene are GTSNPN and SVGIG (reference sequence). Libraries were prepared by immunoSEQ multiplex PCR; TCRdb keeps only in-frame clonotypes and omits some of them. The sample has about 350,000 clones; roughly 87% are singletons. Individuals aged 18 to 89 years were recruited from fewer than 30 US areas. Participants' own reports of clinical history determined their cohort assignment. The sample consisted of PBMCs or T cells enriched from blood (not recorded which). The chain links TRBV30 to TRBJ1-3; tentatively, D is TRBD1 (6 bases). The sequence derives from a young woman who had recovered from COVID-19. The CDR3 DNA follows: TGTGCCTGGAGTGAACAGGGACGGAGAAACACCATATATTTT. Its translation is CAWSEQGRRNTIYF.